This TCR beta chain comes out of a study of blood T cell repertoires in COVID-19. As for the study in general: PBMCs, B-cell-depleted T cells, or T cells provided the cDNA or gDNA that made up the material.

Per the study methods: Amplifying reference gene primers gave estimates of nucleated cell counts. The table came from immunoSEQ multiplex PCR; TCRdb's copy has only in-frame clones and leaves some out. V and J calls and clone size come straight from that table; D and trimming were deduced from the DNA. The table shows about 330,000 clones, with more than 90% occurring only once. This clone was recorded once. Participants were aged roughly 18 to 100 years from more than 20 US areas. Categorization into cohorts depended on clinical history that participants reported. V lost 7 bases, J lost 7 bases, and 8 bases stayed unmatched. The CDR3 totals 15 residues. Germline CDR1 and CDR2: MNHEY and SVGEGT.

The rearrangement uses TRBV6-2 or TRBV6-3 and TRBJ2-1, with 12 bases that match TRBD2. This TCR came from a woman aged 30 to 39 who had recovered from COVID-19. Sequences were obtained from PBMCs or T cells enriched from blood (not recorded which). The CDR3 reads CASNPPSGRGNEQFF. CDR3 DNA sequence: TGTGCCAGCAACCCCCCTAGCGGGAGGGGTAATGAGCAGTTCTTC.